Below, 19 T cell receptor beta chains from the same sample are listed, as sequenced in a study of blood T cell repertoires in COVID-19. The repertoire was sequenced with immunoSEQ multiplex PCR; TCRdb's copy has only in-frame clones and lacks some. Among about 94,000 clones, about 86% were seen once, and the ten largest hold 6.3%. Material: peripheral blood. The receptors shown here come from a man in his fifties or sixties with acute or convalescent COVID-19.

This chain links TRBV6-5 with TRBJ1-4; D is possibly TRBD1 (6 bases). This CDR3 contains 16 residues. V was trimmed by 0 bases and J by 4 bases, leaving 12 bases between them. The germline V gene has CDR1 MNHEY and CDR2 SVGAGI. CDR3: CASSYSRAGDNEKLFF. Here the CDR3 DNA reads TGTGCCAGCAGTTACTCGAGGGCAGGGGATAATGAAAAACTGTTTTTT.

This clone has a single count. V gene TRBV19 combines with J gene TRBJ1-2; 7 bases are a match to TRBD1. V shed 10 bases, J shed 2 bases, and the junction held 4 bases outside the gene matches. Germline V gene lookup returns CDR1 LNHDA and CDR2 SQIVND (reference sequence). CDR3 length: 12 amino acids. The CDR3 reads CATTTGNYGYTF. Written as DNA, the CDR3 is TGTGCCACCACGACAGGGAACTATGGCTACACCTTC.

The rearrangement joins TRBV7-2 to TRBJ2-2; 7 bases line up with TRBD1. The V segment lost 1 base and the J segment 3 bases; nucleotides outside the gene matches: 2. The germline V gene encodes CDR1 SGHTA and CDR2 FQGNSA. This CDR3 is built from 15 residues. CDR3 loop: CASSLGQGDTGELFF. The CDR3 DNA reads as TGTGCCAGCAGCTTAGGGCAGGGGGACACCGGGGAGCTGTTTTTT.

This clone was seen a few times. The gene calls are TRBV7-9 and TRBJ1-2; D unresolved. V was clipped by 5 bases and J by 7 bases, with 11 bases between them. The CDR3 runs to 12 residues. Germline V gene data show CDR1 as SEHNR and CDR2 as FQNEAQ (reference sequence). The CDR3 sequence: CASSQVMAGYTF. The CDR3 coding sequence is TGTGCCAGCAGCCAAGTCATGGCTGGCTACACCTTC.

The chain recombines TRBV4-1 with TRBJ2-5; 9 positions agree with TRBD1. Germline V CDR1 and CDR2: MGHRA, YSYEKL. There are 16 residues in the CDR3. With V trimmed by 4 bases and J by 3 bases, 9 bases remained unmatched. CDR3 sequence (DNA): TGCGCCAGCAGCCCCCGGACAGGGGCGGGGGAAGAGACCCAGTACTTC. Translated: CASSPRTGAGEETQYF.

This rearrangement joins TRBV4-1 to TRBJ1-1; D is unclear. V shed 3 bases and J shed 5 bases, with 19 bases lying between them. Looked up from germline, CDR1 is MGHRA and CDR2 is YSYEKL. This CDR3 spans 16 amino acids. CDR3 sequence: CASSHKTPLVNTEAFF. The CDR3 region has the DNA TGCGCCAGCAGCCATAAAACTCCATTAGTAAATACTGAAGCTTTCTTT.

The chain employs TRBV5-4 and TRBJ1-1; 10 nucleotides match TRBD1. CDR1 and CDR2 from the germline V gene are SGHNT and YYREEE (reference sequence). This CDR3 has 14 residues. With V trimmed by 0 bases and J by 6 bases, 2 bases remained unmatched. The CDR3: CASSLAGTGAEAFF. In DNA form, the CDR3 reads TGTGCCAGCAGCTTGGCGGGGACAGGGGCTGAAGCTTTCTTT.

V is TRBV12-3 or TRBV12-4 and J is TRBJ2-7; D is undetermined. The CDR3 has 12 residues. Deletions cut 5 bases from V and 3 bases from J, with 8 bases between. CDR3 loop: CASSPHSYEQYF. As DNA, the CDR3 is TGTGCCAGCAGTCCCCACAGCTACGAGCAGTACTTC.

This rearrangement joins TRBV6-5 to TRBJ2-1, with 7 bases lining up with TRBD1. Trimming at V came to 2 bases and at J to 4 bases, leaving 2 bases not matched to a gene. From germline, CDR1 is MNHEY and CDR2 SVGAGI. The CDR3 totals 14 residues. CDR3 sequence reads: CASSYQGEYNEQFF. The DNA of the CDR3 is TGTGCCAGCAGTTACCAGGGGGAGTACAATGAGCAGTTCTTC.

The chain employs TRBV2 and TRBJ1-5, with 11 bases that match TRBD1. Germline V CDR1 and CDR2: SNHLY, FYNNEI. The CDR3 runs 15 residues. The ends lost 5 bases at V and 6 bases at J; junction bases unmatched: 6. The CDR3 DNA reads as TGTGCCAGCAGTCCCGGACAGGGGGCGCGTCAGCCCCAGCATTTT. Translation gives CASSPGQGARQPQHF.

The chain couples TRBV18 to TRBJ1-1, with 9 bases matching TRBD1. Germline loops: CDR1 KGHSH, CDR2 LQKENI. After removal of 3 bases from V and 1 base from J, the junction contained 3 bases not matched to a gene. This CDR3 comprises 15 residues. CDR3 sequence reads: CASSPGTGRNTEAFF. For the CDR3, the DNA is TGTGCCAGCTCACCGGGGACAGGGCGGAACACTGAAGCTTTCTTT.

The V call is TRBV2, the J call TRBJ1-2; 7 positions agree with TRBD1. This CDR3 has 13 amino acids. Germline values: CDR1 SNHLY, CDR2 FYNNEI. Trimming cost V 5 bases and J 2 bases; bases outside gene matches: 2. The CDR3 sequence: CASSQQGNYGYTF. CDR3 nucleotides: TGTGCCAGCAGTCAACAGGGGAACTATGGCTACACCTTC.

The chain has TRBV3-1 (or the pseudogene TRBV3-2) and TRBJ2-7; D gene ambiguous. Trimming took off 4 bases at V and 2 bases at J, with 12 bases between the two ends. The CDR3 sequence is 14 residues long. Germline CDR1 is LGHDT and CDR2 is YNNKEL (reference sequence). The CDR3 DNA sequence: TGTGCCAGCAGCCGGTTTGACTTAACCTACGAGCAGTACTTC. It encodes CASSRFDLTYEQYF.

This rearrangement joins TRBV6-5 to TRBJ2-5; 8 positions match TRBD1. The germline V gene encodes CDR1 MNHEY and CDR2 SVGAGI. This CDR3 contains 15 residues. V dropped 5 bases and J dropped 3; count of bases not matched to a gene: 8. The CDR3 spells CASSPRTGTKETQYF. DNA of the CDR3: TGTGCCAGCAGTCCGCGGACAGGGACGAAAGAGACCCAGTACTTC.

The CDR3 sequence is CASSPTDYEQYF. The CDR3 DNA sequence: TGTGCCAGCAGCCCGACAGACTACGAGCAGTACTTC. The chain joins TRBV5-5 to TRBJ2-7, with TRBD1 as a possible D gene (5 bases). CDR1 and CDR2 (germline): SGHKS, YYEKEE (reference sequence). The V gene lost 4 bases and the J gene lost 3 bases, with 8 bases spanning the gap. The CDR3 contains 12 residues.

This chain uses TRBV10-3 with TRBJ1-1; D call uncertain. From germline, CDR1 is ENHRY and CDR2 SYGVKD. The germline V and J ends were trimmed by 3 bases and 5 bases, with 4 bases remaining between them. The CDR3 has 11 amino acids. The CDR3 DNA follows: TGTGCCATCAGTGATCGGACTGAAGCTTTCTTT. It translates to CAISDRTEAFF.

J is TRBJ1-3 and V is TRBV4-3; 7 bases fit TRBD1. Unmatched junction bases numbered 7, after V lost 3 bases and J lost 2 bases. This CDR3 is 16 amino acids long. Germline V gene sequence: CDR1 LGHNA, CDR2 YSLEER. CDR3 sequence: CASSHGTAATGNTIYF. DNA of the CDR3: TGCGCCAGCAGCCACGGGACAGCCGCCACTGGAAACACCATATATTTT.

The chain combines TRBV6-5 with TRBJ1-5; D unclear. Germline lookup yields CDR1 MNHEY and CDR2 SVGAGI. The CDR3 is 14 amino acids. The V end lost 4 bases, the J end lost 4 bases, and 11 bases lay between the germline ends. In DNA form, the CDR3 reads TGTGCCAGCAGTTCTCCGCGGGAAAATCAGCCCCAGCATTTT. Protein: CASSSPRENQPQHF.

This chain connects TRBV6-5 to TRBJ1-2; 11 nucleotides match TRBD1. The V and J ends lost 7 bases and 1 base, in that order; junction bases with no gene match: 5. Germline CDR1 MNHEY, CDR2 SVGAGI. CDR3 size: 15 residues. The CDR3 sequence is CASTYGTGGNYGYTF. CDR3 DNA sequence: TGTGCCAGCACCTATGGGACAGGGGGTAACTATGGCTACACCTTC.